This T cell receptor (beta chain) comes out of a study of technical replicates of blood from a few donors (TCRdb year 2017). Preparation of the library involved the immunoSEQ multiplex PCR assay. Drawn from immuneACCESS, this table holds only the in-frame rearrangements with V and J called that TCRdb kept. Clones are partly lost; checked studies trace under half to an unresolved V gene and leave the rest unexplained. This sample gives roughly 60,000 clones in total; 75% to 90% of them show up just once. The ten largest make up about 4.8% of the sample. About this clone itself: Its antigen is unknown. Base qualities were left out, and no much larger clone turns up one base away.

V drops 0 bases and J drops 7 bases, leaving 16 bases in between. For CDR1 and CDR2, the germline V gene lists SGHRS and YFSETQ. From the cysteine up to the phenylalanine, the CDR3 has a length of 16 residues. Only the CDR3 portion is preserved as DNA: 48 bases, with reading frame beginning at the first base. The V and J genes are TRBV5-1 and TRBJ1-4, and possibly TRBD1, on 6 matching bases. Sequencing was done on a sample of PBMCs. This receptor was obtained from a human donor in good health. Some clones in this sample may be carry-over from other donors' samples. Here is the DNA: TGCGCCAGCAGCTTGGCTTGGGACACAAGCGGTGAAAAACTGTTTTTT. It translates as CASSLAWDTSGEKLFF.